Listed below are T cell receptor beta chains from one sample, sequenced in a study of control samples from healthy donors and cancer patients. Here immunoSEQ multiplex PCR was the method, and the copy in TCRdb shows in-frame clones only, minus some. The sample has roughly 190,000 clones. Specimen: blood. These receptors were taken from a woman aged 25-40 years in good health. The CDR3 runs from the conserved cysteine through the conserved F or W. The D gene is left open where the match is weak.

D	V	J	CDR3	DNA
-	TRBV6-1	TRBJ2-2	CASSEEFGGYTGELFF	TGTGCCAGCAGTGAAGAGTTTGGGGGCTACACCGGGGAGCTGTTTTTT
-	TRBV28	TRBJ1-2	CASSSTGQSYGYTF	TGTGCCAGCAGCTCCACAGGACAGAGTTATGGCTACACCTTC
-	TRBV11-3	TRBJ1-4	CASSERGEGKLFF	TGTGCCAGCAGCGAAAGAGGGGAAGGAAAACTGTTTTTT
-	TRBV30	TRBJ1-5	CAWSGDQPQHF	TGTGCCTGGAGTGGGGATCAGCCCCAGCATTTT
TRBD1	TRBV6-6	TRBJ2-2	CASSYSTGQGAGELFF	TGTGCCAGCAGTTACTCGACGGGACAGGGCGCCGGGGAGCTGTTTTTT
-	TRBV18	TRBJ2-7	CASSTGTDAYEQYF	TGTGCCAGCTCAACCGGGACCGATGCCTACGAGCAGTACTTC
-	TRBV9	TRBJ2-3	CASSPRWGPLTTDTQYF	TGTGCCAGCAGCCCCCGATGGGGCCCTCTTACCACAGATACGCAGTATTTT
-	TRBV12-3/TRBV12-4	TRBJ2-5	CASTAGRGETQYF	TGTGCCAGCACCGCCGGCAGGGGAGAGACCCAGTACTTC
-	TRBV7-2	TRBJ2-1	CASSLVGGRVEQFF	TGTGCCAGCAGCTTAGTAGGGGGGCGCGTTGAGCAGTTCTTC
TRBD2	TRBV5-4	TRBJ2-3	CASSGGLAGGATDTQYF	TGTGCCAGCAGCGGTGGGCTCGCGGGGGGAGCCACAGATACGCAGTATTTT
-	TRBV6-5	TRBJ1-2	CASNKQAGHGYTF	TGTGCCAGCAATAAACAGGCAGGGCATGGCTACACCTTC
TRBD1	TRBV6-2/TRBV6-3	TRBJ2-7	CASSLTGNREQYF	TGTGCCAGCAGTCTGACAGGGAACCGCGAGCAGTACTTC
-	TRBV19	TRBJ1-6	CASSPFLWDSPLHF	TGTGCCAGTAGTCCCTTTCTCTGGGATTCACCCCTCCACTTT
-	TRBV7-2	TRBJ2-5	CASSLRASPSRQTQYF	TGTGCCAGCAGCTTAAGGGCCAGCCCCTCCCGGCAGACCCAGTACTTC
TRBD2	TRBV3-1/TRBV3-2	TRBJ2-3	CASSFPGLAGGTQYF	TGTGCCAGCAGCTTCCCGGGACTAGCGGGAGGTACGCAGTATTTT
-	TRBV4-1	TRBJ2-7	CASSQDPPGYYEQYF	TGCGCCAGCAGCCAAGATCCCCCAGGGTACTACGAGCAGTACTTC
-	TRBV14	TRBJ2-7	CASSQGFGAGSYEQYF	TGTGCCAGCAGCCAAGGTTTCGGGGCAGGGTCCTACGAGCAGTACTTC
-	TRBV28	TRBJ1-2	CASSLDGNYGYTF	TGTGCCAGCAGTTTGGACGGGAACTATGGCTACACCTTC
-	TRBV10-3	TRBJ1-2	CAISQGDGYTF	TGTGCCATCAGTCAAGGGGATGGCTACACCTTC
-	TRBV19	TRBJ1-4	CASSTPGIGNEKLFF	TGTGCCAGTAGTACCCCAGGGATCGGGAATGAAAAACTGTTTTTT
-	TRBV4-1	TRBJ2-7	CASSQVPGYEQYF	TGCGCCAGCAGCCAAGTTCCAGGGTACGAGCAGTACTTC
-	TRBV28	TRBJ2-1	CASSPIPISSYNEQFF	TGTGCCAGCAGTCCAATCCCAATAAGCTCCTACAATGAGCAGTTCTTC
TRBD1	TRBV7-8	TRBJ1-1	CASSSKRGQHTEAFF	TGTGCCAGCAGCTCCAAGCGGGGACAGCACACTGAAGCTTTCTTT
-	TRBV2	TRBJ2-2	CASSESGTGELFF	TGTGCCAGCAGTGAAAGCGGAACCGGCGAGCTGTTTTTT
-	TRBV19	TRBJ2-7	CASSPQGTLSYEQYF	TGTGCCAGTAGTCCGCAGGGGACACTCTCCTACGAGCAGTACTTC
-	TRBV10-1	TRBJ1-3	CASSDQGGSGNTIYF	TGCGCCAGCAGTGATCAGGGTGGCTCTGGAAACACCATATATTTT
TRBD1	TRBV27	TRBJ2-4	CATAQGAGNIQYF	TGTGCCACCGCTCAGGGGGCGGGAAACATTCAGTACTTC
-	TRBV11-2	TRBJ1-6	CASSRSYNSPLHF	TGTGCCAGCAGCCGCTCCTATAATTCACCCCTCCACTTT
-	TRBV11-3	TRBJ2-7	CASSPGDGNYEQYF	TGTGCCAGCAGCCCCGGGGACGGAAACTACGAGCAGTACTTC
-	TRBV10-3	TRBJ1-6	CAIRPSERGGNSPLHF	TGTGCCATCAGACCATCCGAGAGGGGAGGGAATTCACCCCTCCACTTT
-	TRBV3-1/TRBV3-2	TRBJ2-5	CAIGPGTQYF	TGTGCCATAGGCCCCGGGACCCAGTACTTC
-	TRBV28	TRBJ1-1	CASSLWATEAFF	TGTGCCAGCAGTTTATGGGCGACTGAAGCTTTCTTT
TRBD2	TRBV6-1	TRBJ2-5	CASSEIGLAGAQETQYF	TGTGCCAGCAGTGAAATCGGCCTAGCGGGGGCACAAGAGACCCAGTACTTC
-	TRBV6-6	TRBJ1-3	CASRTAGNTIYF	TGTGCCAGCAGGACCGCTGGAAACACCATATATTTT
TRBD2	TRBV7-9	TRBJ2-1	CASSSGTSRYNEQFF	TGTGCCAGCAGCTCCGGGACTAGCCGCTACAATGAGCAGTTCTTC
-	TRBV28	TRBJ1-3	CASAVSGNTIYF	TGTGCCAGCGCCGTCTCTGGAAACACCATATATTTT
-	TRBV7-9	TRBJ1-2	CASSPGGPYGYTF	TGTGCCAGCAGCCCAGGAGGACCTTATGGCTACACCTTC
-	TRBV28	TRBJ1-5	CASSLVGLAGRGNQPQHF	TGTGCCAGCAGTTTAGTGGGTTTGGCAGGGCGGGGTAATCAGCCCCAGCATTTT
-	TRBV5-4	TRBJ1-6	CASSLKLGGNSPLHF	TGTGCCAGCAGCTTGAAATTGGGGGGGAATTCACCCCTCCACTTT
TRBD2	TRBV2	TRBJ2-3	CASTWGGGLTDTQYF	TGTGCCAGCACGTGGGGCGGGGGACTGACAGATACGCAGTATTTT
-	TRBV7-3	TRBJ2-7	CASSPLPGAEQYF	TGTGCCAGCAGCCCCCTACCCGGTGCCGAGCAGTACTTC
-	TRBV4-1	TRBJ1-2	CASSQDLAAYGPNYGYTF	TGCGCCAGCAGCCAAGATCTTGCAGCCTATGGTCCGAACTATGGCTACACCTTC
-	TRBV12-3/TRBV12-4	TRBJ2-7	CASSFNYEQYF	TGTGCCAGCAGTTTCAACTACGAGCAGTACTTC
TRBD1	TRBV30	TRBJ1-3	CAWNRDSYSGNTIYF	TGTGCCTGGAATCGGGACAGCTACTCTGGAAACACCATATATTTT
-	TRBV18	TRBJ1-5	CASSGWPNQPQHF	TGTGCCAGCTCAGGGTGGCCCAATCAGCCCCAGCATTTT
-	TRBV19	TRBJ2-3	CASVRRDTQYF	TGTGCCAGTGTTCGTAGGGATACGCAGTATTTT
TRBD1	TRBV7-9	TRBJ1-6	CASSLGTGGVTNNSPLHF	TGTGCCAGCAGCTTAGGGACAGGGGGAGTAACGAATAATTCACCCCTCCACTTT
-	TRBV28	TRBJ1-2	CASSTTGDLYTF	TGTGCCAGCAGTACGACAGGTGATCTCTACACCTTC
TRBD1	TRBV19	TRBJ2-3	CASSIGWDRGRADTQYF	TGTGCCAGTAGTATTGGGTGGGACAGGGGGCGCGCAGATACGCAGTATTTT
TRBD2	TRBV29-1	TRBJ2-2	CSVERGVDGELFF	TGCAGCGTTGAGCGGGGGGTCGACGGGGAGCTGTTTTTT
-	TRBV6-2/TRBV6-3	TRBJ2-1	CASSYDSYNEQFF	TGTGCCAGCAGTTACGACTCCTACAATGAGCAGTTCTTC
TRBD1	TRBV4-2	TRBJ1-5	CASSQTGQRKPQHF	TGTGCCAGCAGCCAAACGGGACAGAGGAAGCCCCAGCATTTT
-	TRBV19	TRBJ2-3	CASTPPGRSADTQYF	TGTGCCAGTACCCCACCAGGGCGGAGCGCAGATACGCAGTATTTT